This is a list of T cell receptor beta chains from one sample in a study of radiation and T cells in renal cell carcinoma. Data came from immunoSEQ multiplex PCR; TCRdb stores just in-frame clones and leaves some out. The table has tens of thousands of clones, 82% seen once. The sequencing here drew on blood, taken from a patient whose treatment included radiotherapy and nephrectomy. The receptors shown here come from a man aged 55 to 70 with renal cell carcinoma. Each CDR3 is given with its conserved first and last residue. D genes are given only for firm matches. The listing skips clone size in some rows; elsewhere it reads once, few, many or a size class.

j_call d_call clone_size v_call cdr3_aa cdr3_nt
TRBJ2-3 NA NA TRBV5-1 CASSLVMGVTQYF TGCGCCAGCAGCTTGGTAATGGGGGTTACGCAGTATTTT
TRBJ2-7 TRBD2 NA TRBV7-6 CASSLVPSGSVTGEQYF TGTGCCAGCAGCTTAGTGCCTAGCGGGAGTGTTACGGGGGAGCAGTACTTC
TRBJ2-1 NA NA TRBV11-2 CASSLDGLAYNEQFF TGTGCCAGCAGCTTAGACGGTCTAGCATACAATGAGCAGTTCTTC
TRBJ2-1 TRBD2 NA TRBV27 CASSLFGLAGRGHNEQFF TGTGCCAGCAGTTTATTCGGACTAGCGGGGAGGGGTCACAATGAGCAGTTCTTC
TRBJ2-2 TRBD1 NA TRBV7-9 CASSDTIDRGRGFTGELFF TGTGCCAGCAGCGACACTATAGACAGGGGTAGGGGATTCACCGGGGAGCTGTTTTTT
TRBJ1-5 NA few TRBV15 CATSRDREYNQPQHF TGTGCCACCAGCAGAGATCGCGAGTACAATCAGCCCCAGCATTTT
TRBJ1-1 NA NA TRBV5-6 CASSFTLGTYNTEAFF TGTGCCAGCAGCTTTACTCTAGGGACGTATAACACTGAAGCTTTCTTT
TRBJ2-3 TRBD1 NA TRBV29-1 CSVQGAPGTDTQYF TGCAGCGTACAGGGGGCGCCAGGCACAGATACGCAGTATTTT
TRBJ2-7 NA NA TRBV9 CASSVDTGVGEQYF TGTGCCAGCAGCGTAGATACGGGAGTGGGCGAGCAGTACTTC
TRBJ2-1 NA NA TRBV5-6 CASSLTGSYSYNEQFF TGTGCCAGCAGCCTGACCGGGTCATACTCCTACAATGAGCAGTTCTTC
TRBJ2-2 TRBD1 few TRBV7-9 CASIRGSNTGELFF TGTGCCAGCATCAGGGGGTCGAACACCGGGGAGCTGTTTTTT
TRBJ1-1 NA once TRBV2 CASSEVAGAEAFF TGTGCCAGCAGTGAAGTCGCGGGCGCTGAAGCTTTCTTT
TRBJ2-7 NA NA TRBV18 CASSAGTAGEQYF TGTGCCAGCTCAGCCGGGACGGCGGGCGAGCAGTACTTC
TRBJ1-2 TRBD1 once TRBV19 CASSTPGQGSFYGYTF TGTGCCAGTAGCACCCCCGGACAGGGCTCTTTCTATGGCTACACCTTC
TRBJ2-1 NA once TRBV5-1 CASSQEVSYNEQFF TGCGCCAGCAGCCAGGAAGTCTCCTACAATGAGCAGTTCTTC
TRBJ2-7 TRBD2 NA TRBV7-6 CASSSWGGGSYEQYF TGTGCCAGCAGTAGTTGGGGGGGAGGAAGCTACGAGCAGTACTTC
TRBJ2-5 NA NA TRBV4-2 CASSQDHGRLETQYF TGTGCCAGCAGCCAAGATCATGGAAGATTGGAGACCCAGTACTTC
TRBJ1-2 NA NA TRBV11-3 CASSPGLEGANYGYTF TGTGCCAGCAGCCCGGGCCTGGAGGGAGCTAACTATGGCTACACCTTC
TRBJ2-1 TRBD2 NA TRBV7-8 CASSLTSGSRYEQFF TGTGCCAGCAGCTTGACTAGCGGGAGTAGGTATGAGCAGTTCTTC
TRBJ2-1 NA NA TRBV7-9 CASSLPGPRAYNEQFF TGTGCCAGCAGCTTACCGGGACCCAGGGCTTACAATGAGCAGTTCTTC
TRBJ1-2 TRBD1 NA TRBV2 CASSEFNRGHDGYTF TGTGCCAGCAGTGAATTTAACAGGGGGCACGATGGCTACACCTTC
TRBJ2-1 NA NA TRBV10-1 CASSEGDAYYNEQFF TGCGCCAGCAGTGAGGGGGACGCTTACTACAATGAGCAGTTCTTC
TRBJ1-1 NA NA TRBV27 CASSLRQGYTEAFF TGTGCCAGCAGTTTAAGGCAGGGTTACACTGAAGCTTTCTTT
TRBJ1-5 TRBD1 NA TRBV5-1 CASSLGRGGQPQHF TGCGCCAGCAGCTTGGGCAGGGGGGGACAGCCCCAGCATTTT
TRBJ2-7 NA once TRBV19 CASRGSGLPYEQYF TGTGCCAGCCGGGGCTCAGGTCTCCCCTACGAGCAGTACTTC
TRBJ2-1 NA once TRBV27 CASSLFVSPYNEQFF TGTGCCAGCAGTTTATTTGTGTCTCCCTACAATGAGCAGTTCTTC
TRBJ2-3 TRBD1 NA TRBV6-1 CASSVQGWDTQYF TGTGCCAGCAGTGTACAGGGGTGGGATACGCAGTATTTT
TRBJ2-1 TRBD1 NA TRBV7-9 CASSGASDRAYEQFF TGTGCCAGCAGCGGAGCGAGTGACAGGGCCTATGAGCAGTTCTTC
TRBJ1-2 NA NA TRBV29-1 CSVQNSPDSSCTF TGCAGCGTTCAAAATTCCCCCGACAGTTCTTGCACCTTC